This T cell receptor beta chain stems from a study of shared clonotypes between healthy human individuals. At the level of the study: Donor ages ranged 18 to 49 years: a couple of women, a few men. Study-wide results and limits: Enrolling few donors narrowed the genetic and exposure-history diversity that was represented. Clonotypes shared by all four donors outscored non-shared clonotypes in generation probability. It was anticipated that sequencing depth would influence how many clonotypes donors shared.

Notes on this clone: Its antigen is as yet unknown.

The table came from immunoSEQ multiplex PCR; TCRdb's copy has only in-frame clones and leaves some out. This table holds a few million clones, around 90% found once. The CDR3 spans 15 residues. Trimming cost V 2 bases and J 5 bases, with 15 bases left between them. The germline CDR1 and CDR2 sequences are LNHNV and YYDKDF (reference sequence). V gene TRBV15 combines with J gene TRBJ1-1; D unresolved. The specimen sequenced was naive CD4+ T cells from PBMCs. The subset here: CD45RA+ positively selected. The receptor's source is a man younger than 35 in good health. Some clones in this sample may be carry-over from other donors' samples. The CDR3 coding sequence is TGTGCCACCAGCAGAATTAAGGGAGCAGGAACTGAAGCTTTCTTT. This translates into CATSRIKGAGTEAFF.